This record covers a single T cell receptor beta chain. This entry comes from a study of blood T cell repertoires in COVID-19. Overall study: COVID-19 samples collected from the United States, Italy and Spain covered acute and convalescent phases. From T cells, B-cell-depleted T cells, or PBMCs came the material, which was cDNA or gDNA.

Study members were between about 18 and 89 years old and lived in some 22 US regions. Donors in Cohort 3 counted as recovered after two negative PCRs, clearance, or symptom resolution. Only in-frame clones appear in the TCRdb table, and some are missing; sequencing was by immunoSEQ multiplex PCR. The sample has approximately 480,000 clones, approximately 90% seen once; the top ten hold about 0.75%. Trimming took 7 bases from V and 4 from J; bases not matched to a gene: 4. Looked up from germline, CDR1 is SNHLY and CDR2 is FYNNEI. The CDR3 runs to 14 residues. This sequence joins TRBV2 and TRBJ2-1; 10 bases are a match to TRBD1. Sample: PBMCs or T cells enriched from blood (not recorded which). The sequence came from a woman aged 18-29 years who had recovered from COVID-19. CDR3 DNA: TGTGCCAGCAAGGGACAGGGGACGTACAATGAGCAGTTCTTC. Translated: CASKGQGTYNEQFF.